The clone carrying this T cell receptor (beta chain) has only a few counts. Losses at the gene ends were 3 bases for V and 4 bases for J; bases not matched to a gene: 6. Germline V gives CDR1 LNHDA, CDR2 SQIVND (reference sequence). The CDR3 sequence is 15 residues long. The data were taken from a study of blood T cell repertoires in COVID-19. Across the whole study: Acute and convalescent COVID-19 specimens originated in the United States, Italy and Spain.

Data came from immunoSEQ multiplex PCR; TCRdb stores just in-frame clones and leaves some out. The sample comprises fewer than 75,000 clones, roughly 73% of which are singletons, and 5.5% to 7% rests with the top ten. The rearrangement uses TRBV19 and TRBJ1-5, with 7 bases fitting TRBD1. This TCR was sampled from a woman aged 55-69 years with acute or convalescent COVID-19. The material sequenced was peripheral blood. The CDR3 DNA reads TGTGCCAGTAGTATGCAGGGACAGATAAATCAGCCCCAGCATTTT. Protein product: CASSMQGQINQPQHF.